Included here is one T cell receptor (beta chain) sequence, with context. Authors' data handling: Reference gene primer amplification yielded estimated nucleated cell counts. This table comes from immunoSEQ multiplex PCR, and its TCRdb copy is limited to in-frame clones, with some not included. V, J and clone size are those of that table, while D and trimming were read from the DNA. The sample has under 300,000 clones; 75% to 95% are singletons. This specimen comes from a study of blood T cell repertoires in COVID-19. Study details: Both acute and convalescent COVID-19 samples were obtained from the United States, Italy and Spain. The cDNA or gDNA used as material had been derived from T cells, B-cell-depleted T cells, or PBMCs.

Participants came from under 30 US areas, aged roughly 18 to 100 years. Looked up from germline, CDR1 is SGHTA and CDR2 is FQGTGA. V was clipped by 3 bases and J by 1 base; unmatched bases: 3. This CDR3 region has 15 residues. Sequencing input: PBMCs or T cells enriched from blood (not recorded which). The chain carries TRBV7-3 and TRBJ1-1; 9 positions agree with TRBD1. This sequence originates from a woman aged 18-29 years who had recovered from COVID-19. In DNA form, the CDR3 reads TGTGCCAGCAGCTTCCCGGACAGGGGGAACACTGAAGCTTTCTTT. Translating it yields CASSFPDRGNTEAFF.